This T cell receptor (beta chain) was documented in a study of spatial heterogeneity in lung cancer. Study-wide context: The count of detected beta-chain sequences consistently exceeded that of alpha-chain sequences. Raw reads showed each unique TCR and UMI combination turning up more than ten times on average.

Time point noted: sample taken at primary tumor resection. Whole RNA, isolated from tumor, nontumor lung or frozen PBMC, was sequenced without prior sorting. There were 72 donors, all of them untreated patients with early-stage non-small cell lung cancer. This clonotype was picked up many times. Unique molecular identifiers tagged every individual TCR cDNA molecule. Via MiXCR, TCRdb re-called the 5' RACE reads, giving one row per CDR3 protein. The sample records tens of thousands of distinct CDR3 sequences, roughly 8% being singletons. CDR1 and CDR2 (germline): MGHDK, SYGVNS. Trimming at V came to 1 base and at J to 4 bases, leaving 2 bases not matched to a gene. The CDR3 loop spans 15 amino acids.

The TCR was taken from a female donor with early-stage non-small cell lung cancer. The V and J genes are TRBV25-1 and TRBJ2-1; 9 nucleotides line up with TRBD2. The specimen was PBMCs, collected at surgery. CDR3 protein: CASSESLAGYNEQFF. The CDR3 bases are TGTGCCAGCAGTGAATCCCTAGCGGGGTACAATGAGCAGTTCTTC.